This T cell receptor beta chain was profiled in a study of blood T cell repertoires in COVID-19. Libraries were prepared by immunoSEQ multiplex PCR; TCRdb keeps only in-frame clonotypes and omits some of them. The table has a few hundred thousand clones, roughly 90% seen once. Per the germline V gene, CDR1 is SEHNR and CDR2 is FQNEAQ (reference sequence). This CDR3 is built from 14 residues. V was pared by 5 bases and J by 8 bases, with 8 bases of the junction left unmatched. Recovery among Cohort 3 donors was established by two negative PCRs, clearance, or symptom resolution. Sequenced input: PBMCs or T cells enriched from blood (not recorded which). The rearrangement links TRBV7-9 to TRBJ2-1; 8 bases line up with TRBD1. This sequence originates from a woman aged 25 to 39 who had recovered from COVID-19. The CDR3 bases are TGTGCCAGCAGCCGGACAGGGTCGGTCGATGAGCAGTTCTTC. Translated: CASSRTGSVDEQFF. The complete variable domain, with remaining parts taken from reference TRBV7-9 and TRBJ2-1, reads DTGVSQNPRHKITKRGQNVTFRCDPISEHNRLYWYRQTLGQGPEFLTYFQNEAQLEKSRLLSDRFSAERPKGSFSTLEIQRTEQGDSAMYLCASSRTGSVDEQFFGPGTRLTVL.